This T cell receptor (beta chain) is from a study of blood T cell repertoires in COVID-19. Study-level information: There were acute and convalescent COVID-19 samples, and they came from the United States, Italy and Spain. Sample material is recorded as cDNA or gDNA derived from T cells, B-cell-depleted T cells, or PBMCs.

Ages ranged from 18 to 89 years, with residence in some 25 US areas. Participants were placed into cohorts based on the clinical history they reported. Only in-frame clones appear in the TCRdb table, and some are missing; sequencing was by immunoSEQ multiplex PCR. The sample includes fewer than 400,000 clones, approximately 91% of them seen just once. Germline CDR1 SGHTA, CDR2 FQGTGA. The CDR3 has 13 residues. Trimming took off 4 bases at V and 6 bases at J, with 10 bases between the two ends. The receptor was isolated from a man aged 55 to 70 who had recovered from COVID-19. This rearrangement joins TRBV7-3 to TRBJ2-4, with D maybe TRBD2 (6 bases). Input material: PBMCs or T cells enriched from blood (not recorded which). The CDR3 DNA reads as TGTGCCAGCAGCTCCCCGGGACTAAACATTCAGTACTTC. Its translation is CASSSPGLNIQYF.